The 11 T cell receptor beta chains listed next were all sequenced from one sample in a study of blood T cell repertoires in COVID-19. TCRdb keeps only in-frame clones here, not all; method: immunoSEQ multiplex PCR. This table has 170,000 or so clones, approximately 86% appearing once. The sample consisted of peripheral blood. Every receptor here comes from a man in his fifties or sixties with active or convalescent COVID-19.

The genes are TRBV5-3 and TRBJ2-1; perhaps TRBD2 as D (5 bases). TRBV5-3 is sorted into the ORF group, with uncertain function. Trimming stripped 0 bases from V and 8 bases from J, with 6 bases between. This CDR3 is built from 12 residues. CDR3 in DNA: TGTGCCAGAAGCTTGGAGGGAGATGAGCAGTTCTTC. Protein sequence: CARSLEGDEQFF.

The V gene is TRBV4-3, the J gene TRBJ1-2; tentatively, D is TRBD1 (5 bases). Looked up from germline, CDR1 is LGHNA and CDR2 is YSLEER. This CDR3 contains 14 residues. The V gene lost 1 base and the J gene lost 0 bases, with 6 bases spanning the gap. As DNA, the CDR3 is TGCGCCAGCAGCCAAGGACAGACTAACTATGGCTACACCTTC. Amino acids: CASSQGQTNYGYTF.

The rearrangement uses TRBV3-1 (or the pseudogene TRBV3-2) and TRBJ1-3; D remains ambiguous. The germline gives CDR1 LGHDT, CDR2 YNNKEL (reference sequence). This CDR3 contains 11 residues. The V gene lost 6 bases and the J gene lost 10 bases, with 10 bases spanning the gap. The CDR3 DNA sequence: TGTGCCAGCAGTCTTCTACGGACCATATATTTT. Protein product: CASSLLRTIYF.

The rearrangement joins TRBV24-1 to TRBJ1-1, with D hard to call. Trimming pared 2 bases from V and 13 bases from J, leaving 13 bases between. The CDR3 is 12 amino acids. CDR1 and CDR2 from the germline V gene are KGHDR and SFDVKD. The CDR3 spells CATSDSTDRVFF. CDR3 coding DNA: TGTGCCACCAGTGATTCGACCGACCGGGTTTTCTTT.

The rearrangement uses TRBV7-9 and TRBJ2-1; 7 bases line up with TRBD1. This CDR3 is 13 amino acids long. Trimming took 3 bases from V and 7 from J; bases not matched to a gene: 3. Germline CDR1 reads SEHNR; CDR2 reads FQNEAQ (reference sequence). The CDR3 DNA reads TGTGCCAGCAGCTTCAACAGGGGAAATGAGCAGTTCTTC. As protein: CASSFNRGNEQFF.

The chain carries TRBV6-1 and TRBJ2-2; tentative D call: TRBD1 (6 bases). The germline V gene encodes CDR1 MNHNS and CDR2 SASEGT. V lost 4 bases to trimming and J lost 1 base, with 19 bases between them. The CDR3 length is 18 residues. The CDR3 DNA reads TGTGCCAGCAGTGGTTCTGGTAGGGGGAGAGGGAACACCGGGGAGCTGTTTTTT. Translation: CASSGSGRGRGNTGELFF.

V usage is TRBV10-3 and J usage is TRBJ1-4, with D perhaps matching TRBD1 (5 bases). Germline V gene sequence: CDR1 ENHRY, CDR2 SYGVKD. CDR3 length: 13 residues. Trimming shortened V by 10 bases and J by 5 bases, and 14 bases separated the two germline ends. The CDR3 region is CATLGTENEKLFF. In nucleotides, the CDR3 is TGTGCCACTCTCGGGACTGAAAATGAAAAACTGTTTTTT.

This chain connects TRBV19 to TRBJ1-4; D is possibly TRBD1 (6 bases). The V end lost 5 bases, the J end lost 8 bases, and 15 bases lay between the germline ends. CDR1 LNHDA and CDR2 SQIVND come from the germline V gene (reference sequence). This CDR3 contains 14 residues. The CDR3 protein is CASSPWGREEKLFF. CDR3 sequence (DNA): TGTGCCAGTAGTCCTTGGGGGCGCGAGGAAAAACTGTTTTTT. Full variable domain (missing parts from reference TRBV19 and TRBJ1-4): DGGITQSPKYLFRKEGQNVTLSCEQNLNHDAMYWYRQDPGQGLRLIYYSQIVNDFQKGDIAEGYSVSREKKESFPLTVTSAQKNPTAFYLCASSPWGREEKLFFGSGTQLSVL.

The chain couples TRBV18 to TRBJ1-1; D is unclear. The CDR3 runs to 12 residues. Germline V gene sequence: CDR1 KGHSH, CDR2 LQKENI. Trimming took 7 bases from V and 1 from J, leaving 7 bases between them. The CDR3 bases are TGTGCCAGCTACCGACAGAACACTGAAGCTTTCTTT. Encoded protein: CASYRQNTEAFF.

This rearrangement joins TRBV24-1 to TRBJ1-1; no firm D call. The CDR3 runs to 13 residues. Germline assignment: CDR1 KGHDR and CDR2 SFDVKD. With 7 bases removed from V and 0 bases from J, the gap between germline ends came to 8 bases. CDR3 coding DNA: TGTGCCACCAGGAGATCTATGAACACTGAAGCTTTCTTT. It yields the protein CATRRSMNTEAFF.

The chain recombines TRBV5-4 with TRBJ1-4, with D unclear. The length of the CDR3 is 14 residues. The V gene lost 0 bases and the J gene lost 4 bases, with 7 bases spanning the gap. Germline V gene lookup returns CDR1 SGHNT and CDR2 YYREEE (reference sequence). The CDR3 reads CASSLDNDNEKLFF. The CDR3 DNA is TGTGCCAGCAGCTTGGACAACGATAATGAAAAACTGTTTTTT.